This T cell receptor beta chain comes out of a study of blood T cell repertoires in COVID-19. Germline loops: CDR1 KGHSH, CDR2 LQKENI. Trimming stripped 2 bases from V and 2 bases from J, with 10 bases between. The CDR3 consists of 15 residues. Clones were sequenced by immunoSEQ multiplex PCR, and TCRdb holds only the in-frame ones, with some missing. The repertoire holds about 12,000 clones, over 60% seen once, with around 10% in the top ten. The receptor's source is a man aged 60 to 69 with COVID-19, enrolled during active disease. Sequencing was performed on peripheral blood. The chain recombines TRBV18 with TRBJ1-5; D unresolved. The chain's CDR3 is CASSPGQVGNQPQHF. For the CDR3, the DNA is TGTGCCAGCTCACCAGGGCAGGTAGGCAATCAGCCCCAGCATTTT.